This T cell receptor beta chain is from a study of CD8+CD57+ T cells in acquired aplastic anemia. General observations from the study: Researchers reported that CD8+ Simpson's diversity was not significantly different in patients versus controls.

Patients chosen for sequencing had CD8+CD57+ cells that had expanded, as shown by flow cytometry. Patient blood was sampled before any therapy had been received. This clonotype has more than one count but fewer than ten. The target antigen is unknown. CDR3 size: 15 residues. Germline CDR1 is SGHDT and CDR2 is YYEEEE. With V trimmed by 5 bases and J by 5 bases, 12 bases remained unmatched. The use of genomic DNA as template underpinned the TCR beta VDJ and CDR3 profiling. TCRdb reprocessed the reads with MiXCR, giving one entry per CDR3 protein. The data contain some 160,000 distinct CDR3 sequences, roughly 48% of them singletons.

The source material was sorted CD4+, CD8+, or CD8+CD57+ T cells (not recorded which) from PBMCs. The clonotype was recovered from a human donor with aplastic anemia. J is TRBJ2-5 and V is TRBV5-6; 7 nucleotides match TRBD2. The CDR3 nucleotides read TGTGCCAGCAGTTTCGGGATCGCGGGAGAGGAGACCCAGTACTTC. Translated, it gives CASSFGIAGEETQYF. The whole variable domain, filled in from reference TRBV5-6 and TRBJ2-5, reads DAGVTQSPTHLIKTRGQQVTLRCSPKSGHDTVSWYQQALGQGPQFIFQYYEEEERQRGNFPDRFSGHQFPNYSSELNVNALLLGDSALYLCASSFGIAGEETQYFGPGTRLLVL.